A selection of T cell receptor beta chains follows, all from one sample in a study of blood T cell repertoires in COVID-19. Assay: immunoSEQ multiplex PCR; the TCRdb copy retains only in-frame clones and omits some. The sample carries roughly 120,000 clones, roughly three quarters recorded once. The specimen sequenced was peripheral blood. The source of these receptors is a woman older than 75 with acute or convalescent COVID-19. Each CDR3 is given with its conserved first and last residue. Fields, in order: D gene, J gene, clone size, V gene, CDR3 DNA, CDR3 protein. The D gene is left open where the match is weak. Clone size is stated in some rows and not others, as once, few, many or a class when expanded.

>-|TRBJ1-2|-|TRBV10-2
TGCGCCAGCAGTGGGGGCAGAAACTATGGCTACACCTTC
CASSGGRNYGYTF
>-|TRBJ1-3|-|TRBV4-2
TGTGCCAGCAGACCAACAGGCACCTCTGGAAACACCATATATTTT
CASRPTGTSGNTIYF
>TRBD2|TRBJ2-7|-|TRBV7-2
TGTGCCAGCAGCCCCATAGCGGGAGTTGGCGAGCAGTACTTC
CASSPIAGVGEQYF
>-|TRBJ1-2|-|TRBV6-2/TRBV6-3
TGTGCCAGCAGTTGGAGGGCAAACGATGGCTACACCTTC
CASSWRANDGYTF
>TRBD1|TRBJ2-2|few|TRBV9
TGTGCCAGCAGCCTACGTAGGACAGGGATCGCCGGGGAGCTGTTTTTT
CASSLRRTGIAGELFF
>-|TRBJ1-3|-|TRBV7-2
TGTGCCAGCAGCTCCCAGGGCCACTCTGGAAACACCATATATTTT
CASSSQGHSGNTIYF
>-|TRBJ2-6|-|TRBV7-2
TGTGCCAGCAGCTTAGGATTGACAGCCGGGGCCAACGTCCTGACTTTC
CASSLGLTAGANVLTF
>TRBD1|TRBJ1-2|-|TRBV6-5
TGTGCCAGCAGTTACGACAGGGCTAGAGGCTATGGCTACACCTTC
CASSYDRARGYGYTF
>-|TRBJ1-5|-|TRBV10-3
TGTGCCATCAGTGAGTCGAGGGCAGAGCCAAGCAATCAGCCCCAGCATTTT
CAISESRAEPSNQPQHF
>-|TRBJ2-3|-|TRBV7-3
TGTGCCAGCAGTTATACAGGGAGTCGCACAGATACGCAGTATTTT
CASSYTGSRTDTQYF
>-|TRBJ2-5|few|TRBV5-6
TGTGCCAGCAACGCCTGGACAGTCTACCAAGAGACCCAGTACTTC
CASNAWTVYQETQYF
>-|TRBJ2-5|-|TRBV20-1
TGCAGTGCTAGTCGGAGGGTAGGAGAGACCCAGTACTTC
CSASRRVGETQYF
>TRBD1|TRBJ1-1|few|TRBV27
TGTGCCAGCAGACCAATGACAGGGAGAAAGACTGAAGCTTTCTTT
CASRPMTGRKTEAFF
>TRBD2|TRBJ2-2|-|TRBV2
TGTGCCAGCAGTGGGGCTAGCGGGAGAGCATTGGAGCTGTTTTTT
CASSGASGRALELFF
>-|TRBJ2-2|-|TRBV24-1
TGTGCCACCAGTGCGGAGGCGACCGGGGAGCTGTTTTTT
CATSAEATGELFF
>TRBD1|TRBJ1-2|-|TRBV28
TGTGCCAGCAGTATGCCGGACAGGATCTATGGCTACACCTTC
CASSMPDRIYGYTF
>-|TRBJ1-6|few|TRBV11-3
TGTGCCAGCAGCCTCCCGACTCAGGGCCCCTATAATTCACCCCTCCACTTT
CASSLPTQGPYNSPLHF
>-|TRBJ1-2|few|TRBV7-2
TGTGCCAGCAGCTTTTCGGGGGGCGGCTATGGCTACACCTTC
CASSFSGGGYGYTF
>TRBD1|TRBJ1-2|medium-sized|TRBV5-4
TGTGCCAGCAGCTTAGGGACAGTGGCATATGGCTACACCTTC
CASSLGTVAYGYTF
>TRBD1|TRBJ2-5|-|TRBV10-1
TGCGCCAGCAGACCCGGGACAGGGGAGACCCAGTACTTC
CASRPGTGETQYF
>-|TRBJ2-7|-|TRBV5-8
TGTGCCAGCCGTATCTCCTACGAGCAGTACTTC
CASRISYEQYF
>TRBD2|TRBJ2-3|-|TRBV4-3
TGCGCCAGCAGCCAAAAAGGGAGGACTAGCGGGGGGGCCGGCTACACAGATACGCAGTATTTT
CASSQKGRTSGGAGYTDTQYF
>-|TRBJ2-1|-|TRBV19
TGTGCCAGTAACTCAGGGAAGGGCAGCGAAGGGTACAATGAGCAGTTCTTC
CASNSGKGSEGYNEQFF
>TRBD1|TRBJ2-4|-|TRBV19
TGTGCCAGTAGTTCCCCGGGACAGGTAAACATTCAGTACTTC
CASSSPGQVNIQYF
>TRBD2|TRBJ2-7|-|TRBV10-3
TGTGCCATCAGTGGGGGACTAGCGAAAGGCGAGCAGTACTTC
CAISGGLAKGEQYF